This is a list of T cell receptor beta chains from one sample in a study of metastatic and nonmetastatic thyroid tumors. TCRdb re-called the PCR reads with MiXCR. The table has about 43,000 clones, over 10% seen once; the top ten hold roughly 25%. The sample taken for sequencing was blood. These receptors were taken from a female donor with papillary thyroid cancer or a benign thyroid nodule (not recorded which). Some clones in this sample may be carry-over from other donors' samples. Both conserved end residues are part of each CDR3. D genes are given only for firm matches. Clone sizes are given selectively: once, few, many, or a class where the clone is expanded.

V	size	J	D	CDR3	DNA
TRBV12-3/TRBV12-4	many	TRBJ2-6	.	CASSRTWGDVSGANVLTF	TGTGCCAGCAGCCGAACTTGGGGGGATGTTTCTGGGGCCAACGTCCTGACTTTC
TRBV6-1	many	TRBJ2-1	.	CASSSNQVYNEQFF	TGTGCCAGCAGTTCCAACCAGGTCTACAATGAGCAGTTCTTC
TRBV13	many	TRBJ1-1	.	CASSNFEMDRKAFF	TGTGCCAGCAGCAATTTTGAAATGGACAGAAAAGCTTTCTTT
TRBV19	few	TRBJ2-7	TRBD2	CASSKLAGTAYEQYF	TGTGCCAGCAGTAAACTAGCGGGGACAGCCTACGAGCAGTACTTC
TRBV11-2	many	TRBJ2-7	TRBD1	CASSLGTGDEQYF	TGTGCCAGCAGCTTAGGGACAGGGGACGAGCAGTACTTC
TRBV27	few	TRBJ1-2	.	CASSFGGGGGGHNF	TGTGCCAGCAGTTTTGGCGGGGGAGGTGGTGGCCACAACTTC
TRBV6-5	many	TRBJ2-3	TRBD2	CASSYSIPRGGSTDTQYF	TGTGCCAGCAGTTACTCGATCCCCCGCGGGGGAAGCACAGATACGCAGTATTTT
TRBV19	many	TRBJ2-1	TRBD2	CASSTGTSGRPRQFF	TGTGCCAGTAGTACAGGGACTAGCGGGAGGCCTAGGCAGTTCTTC
TRBV28	.	TRBJ2-7	.	CASSPSLLGRRSSSYEQYF	TGTGCCAGCTCTCCCTCATTGTTAGGTAGACGTTCGAGCTCCTACGAGCAGTACTTC
TRBV6-1	many	TRBJ2-1	.	CASSKDSQGNEQFF	TGTGCCAGCAGTAAGGACAGTCAGGGAAATGAGCAGTTCTTC
TRBV6-5	.	TRBJ2-2	.	CAITYQTTGELFF	TGTGCCATCACTTATCAGACCACCGGGGAGCTGTTTTTT
TRBV12-3/TRBV12-4	many	TRBJ2-7	TRBD2	CASTRTSVSYEQYF	TGTGCCAGCACCAGGACTAGCGTCTCCTACGAGCAGTACTTC
TRBV27	.	TRBJ2-7	TRBD2	CASSLSGLAGYEQYF	TGTGCCAGCAGTTTATCTGGACTAGCGGGCTACGAGCAGTACTTC
TRBV11-2	.	TRBJ2-7	.	CASSLNVDSPYEQYF	TGTGCCAGCAGCTTAAACGTGGACAGCCCCTACGAGCAGTACTTC